The present T cell receptor (beta chain) was sequenced within a study of cytotoxic CD8 clonotypes in ibrutinib-treated CLL. The germline CDR1 and CDR2 sequences are LNHDA and SQIVND (reference sequence). This CDR3 has 16 amino acids. V shed 3 bases and J shed 2 bases, with 15 bases lying between them. Clones were read by immunoSEQ multiplex PCR, and TCRdb kept only the in-frame ones, dropping some. The sample holds 130,000 or so clones, approximately 83% seen once. The sequence was collected from a human donor with chronic lymphocytic leukemia. Sequences were derived from PBMCs, sampled after 24 months of ibrutinib treatment. The chain couples TRBV19 to TRBJ2-3; TRBD2 might be the D (5 bases). The CDR3 DNA is TGTGCCAGTAGTATCTCAGCGGCAGCAAACACAGATACGCAGTATTTT. It encodes CASSISAAANTDTQYF.